The 17 T cell receptor beta chains listed next were all sequenced from one sample in a study of identical twins. Via MiXCR, TCRdb re-called the 5' RACE reads, giving one row per CDR3 protein. The table records a few hundred thousand distinct CDR3 sequences, approximately 16% of them present only once. This same sample was also taken into another study, of yellow fever vaccine responses in identical twins.

Sequenced input: CD4+ T cells sorted from blood. These receptors all stem from a woman between 18 and 29 years old in good health.

The chain combines TRBV4-1 with TRBJ2-2, with no clear D. CDR3 length: 16 residues. Germline V lookup: CDR1 MGHRA, CDR2 YSYEKL. With 1 base removed from V and 7 bases from J, the gap between germline ends came to 16 bases. DNA for the CDR3: TGCGCCAGCAGCCAAGTGAACATCGTCATGGGCGGGGAGCTGTTTTTT. As protein: CASSQVNIVMGGELFF.

This clonotype has just a few counts. The chain employs TRBV7-9 and TRBJ2-1; 9 bases align to TRBD1. The V segment lost 10 bases and the J segment 3 bases; nucleotides outside the gene matches: 7. The CDR3 loop spans 14 amino acids. Germline CDR1 and CDR2: SEHNR and FQNEAQ (reference sequence). CDR3 sequence reads: CAIPRQGDYNEQFF. CDR3 DNA: TGTGCCATCCCCCGACAGGGGGACTACAATGAGCAGTTCTTC.

The sample holds a few counts of this clonotype. The chain recombines TRBV25-1 with TRBJ2-1; 8 bases match TRBD1. Looked up from germline, CDR1 is MGHDK and CDR2 is SYGVNS. Trimming removed 8 bases from V and 9 bases from J; junction bases left unmatched: 9. CDR3 length: 13 amino acids. CDR3 in amino acids: CASYALQGGEQFF. The CDR3 bases are TGTGCCAGCTACGCGCTACAGGGGGGTGAGCAGTTCTTC.

The chain couples TRBV28 to TRBJ2-1; D is uncertain. V lost 5 bases, J lost 4 bases, and 24 bases lay in between. The CDR3 is 18 residues long. Germline lookup yields CDR1 MDHEN and CDR2 SYDVKM. DNA for the CDR3: TGTGCCAGCAGTCCCGAAACCGGGTTAGCAGGTGCATACAATGAGCAGTTCTTC. This gives the protein CASSPETGLAGAYNEQFF.

The chain uses TRBV12-3 or TRBV12-4 and TRBJ2-2; tentative D call: TRBD2 (6 bases). The CDR3 covers 16 residues. V lost 6 bases and J lost 2, with 16 bases in between. CDR3 nucleotide sequence: TGTGCCAGCAGCGCTTTAGCGGACCAAAACACCGGGGAGCTGTTTTTT. It yields the protein CASSALADQNTGELFF.

This clonotype has just a few counts. V gene TRBV20-1 combines with J gene TRBJ2-2; TRBD2 matches at 10 bases. CDR1 and CDR2 (germline): DFQATT, SNEGSKA (reference sequence). Trimming removed 6 bases from V and 6 bases from J; junction bases left unmatched: 16. The CDR3 consists of 17 residues. The CDR3 coding sequence is TGCAGTGCCGAAGCGGGGGGGGCCTGGGGAGCGTCCGGGGAGCTGTTTTTT. This translates into CSAEAGGAWGASGELFF.

The V and J genes are TRBV2 and TRBJ2-2; 7 nucleotides line up with TRBD1. The trim removed 5 bases at V and 1 base at J, leaving 4 bases unmatched. Germline V gene data show CDR1 as SNHLY and CDR2 as FYNNEI. This CDR3 is built from 15 residues. This chain's CDR3 is CASSKTGKNTGELFF. CDR3 sequence (DNA): TGTGCCAGCAGTAAGACAGGGAAGAACACCGGGGAGCTGTTTTTT.

This clonotype was observed many times. The gene calls are TRBV15 and TRBJ1-2; D is unresolved. The V gene's germline CDR1 is LNHNV and CDR2 YYDKDF (reference sequence). The V and J ends lost 0 bases and 7 bases respectively, with 6 bases between them. This CDR3 is 12 amino acids long. Here the CDR3 reads CATSRDKGGYTF. The CDR3 DNA reads as TGTGCCACCAGCAGAGATAAGGGTGGCTACACCTTC.

This clonotype was counted ten times or more. This rearrangement joins TRBV12-3 or TRBV12-4 to TRBJ1-4, with D maybe TRBD1 (6 bases). This CDR3 has 12 residues. The germline V and J ends were trimmed by 3 bases and 7 bases, with 6 bases remaining between them. The CDR3 spells CASSFRGEKLFF. CDR3 bases: TGTGCCAGCAGTTTCAGGGGTGAAAAACTGTTTTTT.

There are a few counts of this clonotype. This rearrangement joins TRBV27 to TRBJ1-6; no clear D. This CDR3 has 14 residues. CDR1 and CDR2 (germline): MNHEY, SMNVEV (reference sequence). V lost 6 bases and J 9 bases, leaving 15 bases between the germline ends. CDR3 DNA sequence: TGTGCCAGCAGGGCCTGGGAGGGTAGTTCACCCCTCCACTTT. Its translation: CASRAWEGSSPLHF.

This clonotype came up many times. This chain connects TRBV20-1 to TRBJ2-7; possibly TRBD1 for D (6 bases). CDR1 is DFQATT and CDR2 is SNEGSKA in the germline V gene (reference sequence). There are 15 residues in the CDR3. V lost 0 bases and J 3 bases, leaving 15 bases between the germline ends. In DNA form, the CDR3 reads TGCAGTGCTAGAGATCTGGGCAGGGGATACTACGAGCAGTACTTC. This gives the protein CSARDLGRGYYEQYF.

The genes are TRBV4-1 and TRBJ2-7; 11 bases agree with TRBD2. The V gene's germline CDR1 is MGHRA and CDR2 YSYEKL. J lost 6 bases, V lost 0 bases, and 7 bases had no gene match. CDR3 size: 16 residues. This chain's CDR3 is CASSQDLAGGLLEQYF. CDR3 coding DNA: TGCGCCAGCAGCCAAGATCTAGCGGGAGGCCTCCTCGAGCAGTACTTC.

The chain couples TRBV6-2 or TRBV6-3 to TRBJ2-2; TRBD2 aligns across 9 bases. CDR3 length: 15 amino acids. J gave up 6 bases and V 4 bases, and 6 bases lay outside the gene matches. CDR1 and CDR2 from the germline V gene are MNHEY and SVGEGT. The DNA of the CDR3 is TGTGCCAGCAGTTTAGTAGCGGGAGCGGCCGGGGAGCTGTTTTTT. It translates to CASSLVAGAAGELFF.

In its sample, this clonotype was seen a few times. V usage is TRBV6-5 and J usage is TRBJ1-2; no clear D gene. V was cut by 2 bases and J by 2 bases, with 6 bases left in between. CDR3 length equals 13 residues. CDR1 is MNHEY and CDR2 is SVGAGI in the germline V gene. CDR3 sequence reads: CASSYDTNYGYTF. The DNA for the CDR3 is TGTGCCAGCAGTTACGACACAAACTATGGCTACACCTTC.

This clonotype was picked up a small number of times. The chain employs TRBV15 and TRBJ2-1; 8 nucleotides line up with TRBD1. Losses at the gene ends were 6 bases for V and 8 bases for J; bases not matched to a gene: 12. Germline V gene data show CDR1 as LNHNV and CDR2 as YYDKDF (reference sequence). The CDR3 loop spans 15 amino acids. CDR3 in DNA: TGTGCCACCAGTCCAGTCGGACAGGGCGGCGATGAGCAGTTCTTC. Translation: CATSPVGQGGDEQFF.

The rearrangement uses TRBV6-1 and TRBJ2-3; 8 nucleotides agree with TRBD2. The CDR3 consists of 15 residues. Germline CDR1 is MNHNS and CDR2 is SASEGT. Trimming took 7 bases from V and 2 from J; bases not matched to a gene: 8. CDR3 sequence (DNA): TGTGCCAGCACCTACAGCGGGGGCTACACAGATACGCAGTATTTT. Translating gives CASTYSGGYTDTQYF.

The sample holds a few counts of this clonotype. This chain uses TRBV5-1 with TRBJ2-1; tentatively, D is TRBD1 (5 bases). Per germline, CDR1 SGHRS and CDR2 YFSETQ. The CDR3 sequence is 13 residues long. V lost 0 bases to trimming and J lost 8 bases, with 9 bases between them. The CDR3 region is CASSLEQDDEQFF. The CDR3 DNA is TGCGCCAGCAGCTTGGAACAGGACGATGAGCAGTTCTTC.